This T cell receptor (beta chain) came from a study of blood T cell repertoires in COVID-19. This clone was recorded only once. Assay: immunoSEQ multiplex PCR; the TCRdb copy retains only in-frame clones and omits some. The sample lists fewer than 350,000 clones; around 90% were seen once. The germline gives CDR1 PRHDT, CDR2 FYEKMQ (reference sequence). This CDR3 comprises 14 residues. With 5 bases clipped from V and 6 bases from J, the junction kept 7 bases outside the gene matches. The chain combines TRBV13 with TRBJ2-1, with TRBD1 matching 7 bases. The sequenced material came from peripheral blood. The clonotype was recovered from a man younger than 35 with active or convalescent COVID-19. DNA for the CDR3: TGTGCCAGCAGCACCCGGACAGGAGCCAATGAGCAGTTCTTC. Its protein product is CASSTRTGANEQFF.